These T cell receptor beta chains were read from a single sample in a study of blood T cell repertoires in COVID-19. Method: immunoSEQ multiplex PCR; TCRdb's copy keeps in-frame clones and lacks some. Here the sample spans under 150,000 clones, around 87% being singletons. The sample taken for sequencing was peripheral blood. These receptor sequences come from a woman aged 55-69 years with active COVID-19. CDR3s include the opening cysteine and the closing phenylalanine or tryptophan. Fields, in order: clone size, J gene, D gene, V gene, CDR3 protein, CDR3 DNA. D genes are given only for firm matches. Size tells how often a clone was seen (once, few, many) or the class of an expanded clone, and some rows leave it out.

NA TRBJ2-3 NA TRBV5-1 CASTVGGSTTDTQYF TGCGCCAGCACCGTCGGAGGGAGTACCACAGATACGCAGTATTTT
NA TRBJ2-5 TRBD2 TRBV9 CASSVAGGMETQYF TGTGCCAGCAGCGTAGCGGGAGGGATGGAGACCCAGTACTTC
NA TRBJ1-4 NA TRBV6-5 CASSYSGRSDEKLFF TGTGCCAGCAGTTACTCGGGGAGGTCTGATGAAAAACTGTTTTTT
NA TRBJ2-1 TRBD2 TRBV7-9 CASRLASGLYNEQFF TGTGCCAGCAGGCTCGCTAGCGGCCTGTACAATGAGCAGTTCTTC
NA TRBJ2-1 TRBD2 TRBV29-1 CSVDFGGSYEQFF TGCAGCGTTGATTTCGGCGGGAGCTATGAGCAGTTCTTC
NA TRBJ2-1 NA TRBV29-1 CSVAVYNEQFF TGCAGCGTTGCCGTATACAATGAGCAGTTCTTC
NA TRBJ1-1 TRBD1 TRBV29-1 CSVDDDRENTEAFF TGCAGCGTTGACGACGACAGGGAGAACACTGAAGCTTTCTTT
NA TRBJ2-1 NA TRBV27 CASSRNTFYPNEQFF TGTGCCAGCAGCAGGAATACCTTCTATCCCAATGAGCAGTTCTTC
few TRBJ2-4 TRBD2 TRBV19 CASSILPGLAGGPRKNIQYF TGTGCCAGTAGTATCCTCCCGGGACTAGCGGGAGGGCCCCGCAAAAACATTCAGTACTTC
NA TRBJ1-2 NA TRBV10-2 CASSDGGPYGYTF TGCGCCAGCTCTGACGGGGGGCCCTATGGCTACACCTTC
NA TRBJ1-5 NA TRBV6-5 CASRTTVLAQPQHF TGTGCCAGCAGAACGACAGTACTCGCGCAGCCCCAGCATTTT
NA TRBJ2-7 NA TRBV6-2/TRBV6-3 CASSLGTNYYEQYF TGTGCCAGCAGCCTCGGGACAAACTATTACGAGCAGTACTTC
once TRBJ2-1 TRBD2 TRBV11-2 CASSSTSGSSYNEQFF TGTGCCAGCAGCTCGACTAGCGGGAGCTCCTACAATGAGCAGTTCTTC
NA TRBJ2-4 NA TRBV3-1/TRBV3-2 CASSQVGAGIQYF TGTGCCAGCAGCCAAGTAGGTGCGGGCATTCAGTACTTC
NA TRBJ2-7 NA TRBV28 CASSPDIAQQYF TGTGCCAGCAGTCCTGACATCGCTCAGCAGTACTTC
NA TRBJ2-5 TRBD1 TRBV10-1 CASSDRDRTQETQYF TGCGCCAGCAGTGACCGGGACAGAACACAAGAGACCCAGTACTTC
NA TRBJ2-7 NA TRBV4-2 CASSQRWASVYEQYF TGTGCCAGCAGCCAACGTTGGGCTAGCGTTTACGAGCAGTACTTC
once TRBJ2-3 NA TRBV7-3 CASSPHPAGYSTDTQYF TGTGCCAGCAGCCCCCACCCTGCGGGTTATAGCACAGATACGCAGTATTTT
NA TRBJ2-7 NA TRBV7-8 CASSLGRITYEQYF TGTGCCAGCAGCTTGGGCAGGATAACCTACGAGCAGTACTTC
NA TRBJ2-7 NA TRBV11-3 CASRKGEGKYEQYF TGTGCCAGCAGGAAGGGGGAGGGGAAGTACGAGCAGTACTTC
NA TRBJ2-1 TRBD2 TRBV6-6 CASSLAGVNEQFF TGTGCCAGCAGCTTAGCGGGAGTCAATGAGCAGTTCTTC
NA TRBJ2-1 TRBD2 TRBV28 CASSLLSGAGAYEQFF TGTGCCAGCAGTTTACTAAGCGGGGCGGGTGCCTATGAGCAGTTCTTC
NA TRBJ2-1 TRBD2 TRBV2 CASSLAAGAYNEQFF TGTGCCAGCAGTCTCGCTGCGGGAGCCTACAATGAGCAGTTCTTC
NA TRBJ2-7 NA TRBV19 CASSIQHRAYEQYF TGTGCCAGTAGTATTCAACACAGGGCCTACGAGCAGTACTTC
few TRBJ1-5 NA TRBV9 CASSAGNNQPQHF TGTGCCAGCAGCGCAGGGAACAATCAGCCCCAGCATTTT
NA TRBJ2-3 NA TRBV21-1 CASSAPRTGGQGDTQYF TGTGCCAGCAGCGCCCCACGGACGGGAGGGCAGGGCGATACGCAGTATTTT
NA TRBJ2-3 TRBD1 TRBV9 CASSLRQGQYTDTQYF TGTGCCAGCAGCCTCCGACAGGGGCAATACACAGATACGCAGTATTTT
NA TRBJ1-4 NA TRBV21-1 CAGQGPANEKLFF TGTGCCGGACAGGGTCCGGCTAATGAAAAACTGTTTTTT
once TRBJ2-2 TRBD2 TRBV4-1 CASSQGLAGVGTGELFF TGCGCCAGCAGCCAAGGGCTAGCGGGAGTGGGAACCGGGGAGCTGTTTTTT
NA TRBJ2-1 TRBD2 TRBV7-9 CASSPRTSGVNEQFF TGTGCCAGCAGCCCCAGGACTAGCGGGGTCAATGAGCAGTTCTTC
NA TRBJ2-2 TRBD2 TRBV7-2 CASSFTSGVTGELFF TGTGCCAGCAGCTTTACTAGCGGGGTCACCGGGGAGCTGTTTTTT